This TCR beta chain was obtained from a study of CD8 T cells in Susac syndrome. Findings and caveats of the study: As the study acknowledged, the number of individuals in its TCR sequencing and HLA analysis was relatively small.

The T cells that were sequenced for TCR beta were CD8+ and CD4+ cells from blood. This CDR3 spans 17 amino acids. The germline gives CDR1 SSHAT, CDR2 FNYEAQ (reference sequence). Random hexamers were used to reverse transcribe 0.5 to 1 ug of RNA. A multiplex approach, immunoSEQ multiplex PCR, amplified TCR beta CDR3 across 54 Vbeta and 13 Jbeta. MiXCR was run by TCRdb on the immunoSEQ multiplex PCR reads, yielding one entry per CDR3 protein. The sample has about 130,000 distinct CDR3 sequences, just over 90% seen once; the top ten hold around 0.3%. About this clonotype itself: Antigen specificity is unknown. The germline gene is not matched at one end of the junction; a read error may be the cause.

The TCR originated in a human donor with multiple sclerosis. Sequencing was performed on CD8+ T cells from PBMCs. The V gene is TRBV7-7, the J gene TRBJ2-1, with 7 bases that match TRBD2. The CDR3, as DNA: TGTGCTAGCAGCTTAAATCAGGTCAGGACTAGCTACAATGAGCAGTTCTTC. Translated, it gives CASSLNQVRTSYNEQFF.